A single sample is the source of the 3 T cell receptor beta chains below, sequenced in a study of blood T cell repertoires in COVID-19. Data came from immunoSEQ multiplex PCR; TCRdb stores just in-frame clones and leaves some out. The table has around 41,000 clones, about 80% seen once; the top ten hold roughly 47%. The sequenced material came from peripheral blood. The receptors were gathered from a woman of 80 years or more with acute or convalescent COVID-19.

The chain links TRBV3-1 (or the pseudogene TRBV3-2) to TRBJ1-1; D remains unclear. CDR3 size: 14 residues. Germline CDR1 and CDR2: LGHDT and YNNKEL (reference sequence). The V gene lost 3 bases and the J gene lost 0 bases, with 8 bases spanning the gap. Here the CDR3 reads CASSHGQLNTEAFF. CDR3 DNA: TGTGCCAGCAGCCATGGGCAGCTGAACACTGAAGCTTTCTTT.

The V call is TRBV7-2, the J call TRBJ2-5, with D possibly TRBD1 on 5 matching bases. V gave up 4 bases and J gave up 7 bases, with 16 bases separating them. This CDR3 is 14 amino acids long. Per the germline V gene, CDR1 is SGHTA and CDR2 is FQGNSA. This chain's CDR3 is CASSSTAPKGTQYF. In DNA form, the CDR3 reads TGTGCCAGCAGCTCGACAGCTCCAAAGGGGACCCAGTACTTC.

This sequence joins TRBV4-3 and TRBJ2-3; 7 nucleotides agree with TRBD1. The CDR3 is 15 amino acids. The V gene end was trimmed by 1 base and the J gene end by 5 bases; junction bases not matched to a gene: 6. Germline CDR1 LGHNA, CDR2 YSLEER. The CDR3 reads CASSQGTGAIDTQYF. As DNA, the CDR3 is TGCGCCAGCAGCCAAGGAACAGGGGCTATAGATACGCAGTATTTT.